Shown below are 16 T cell receptor beta chains from a single sample sequenced in a study of T cell responses to AZD1222 COVID-19 vaccine. This table comes from immunoSEQ multiplex PCR, and its TCRdb copy is limited to in-frame clones, with some not included. The sample includes some 80,000 clones, roughly 88% of them seen just once. Sequenced material: peripheral blood, taken 28 days after the second dose of the MenACWY control vaccine. Every receptor here comes from an adult who received the MenACWY meningococcal vaccine as a control.

V usage is TRBV7-2 and J usage is TRBJ2-6; D is ambiguous. Per germline, CDR1 SGHTA and CDR2 FQGNSA. The CDR3 spans 15 residues. The V end lost 2 bases, the J end lost 4 bases, and 9 bases lay between the germline ends. CDR3 region: CASSLIGTGANVLTF. DNA of the CDR3: TGTGCCAGCAGCTTAATCGGTACAGGGGCCAACGTCCTGACTTTC.

CDR3 in amino acids: CASSPGQPKGYTF. CDR3 nucleotides: TGTGCCAGCAGTCCGGGACAGCCGAAAGGCTACACCTTC. The rearrangement links TRBV12-3 or TRBV12-4 to TRBJ1-2, with TRBD1 matching 7 bases. Trimming at V came to 5 bases and at J to 8 bases, leaving 8 bases not matched to a gene. The CDR3 extends over 13 amino acids.

The V and J genes are TRBV6-5 and TRBJ1-5, with 8 bases identical to TRBD1. CDR3 length: 13 amino acids. Germline trimming cut 10 bases from V and 6 bases from J; bases unmatched to any gene: 8. Germline V lookup: CDR1 MNHEY, CDR2 SVGAGI. CDR3 protein: CATGQGEVQPQHF. CDR3 nucleotide sequence: TGTGCCACCGGACAGGGAGAAGTTCAGCCCCAGCATTTT.

The gene calls are TRBV6-6 and TRBJ1-4, with 10 bases fitting TRBD1. The germline V gene has CDR1 MNHNY and CDR2 SVGAGI (reference sequence). This CDR3 contains 15 residues. V lost 5 bases and J lost 8; bases outside the gene matches: 8. The CDR3 reads CASSVPTGGDEKLFF. Written as DNA, the CDR3 is TGTGCCAGCAGTGTTCCGACAGGGGGCGACGAAAAACTGTTTTTT.

Here the CDR3 DNA reads TGTGCCATCACTGCCGTGGGTCGCAATCAGCCCCAGCATTTT. This codes for CAITAVGRNQPQHF. This sequence joins TRBV28 and TRBJ1-5; no definite D call. V lost 10 bases to trimming and J lost 2 bases, with 15 bases between them. Germline V gives CDR1 MDHEN, CDR2 SYDVKM. The CDR3 sequence is 14 residues long.

This clone was seen a handful of times. The chain recombines TRBV4-1 with TRBJ2-3; no definite D call. Trimming left V 0 bases short and J 3 bases short, with 10 bases between. The CDR3 totals 15 residues. Germline V gene sequence: CDR1 MGHRA, CDR2 YSYEKL. CDR3 in DNA: TGCGCCAGCAGCCAAGATAGTGCGACGACAGATACGCAGTATTTT. As protein: CASSQDSATTDTQYF.

The CDR3 nucleotides are TGTGCCACCAGCAGTGGCCCTTTGAATTCACCCCTCCACTTT. This gives the protein CATSSGPLNSPLHF. The gene calls are TRBV15 and TRBJ1-6; D remains ambiguous. The germline V gene has CDR1 LNHNV and CDR2 YYDKDF (reference sequence). Between the trimmed V and J ends, which lost 3 bases and 7 bases, there was a span of 10 bases. CDR3 length: 14 residues.

This clone was detected only a few times. CDR3 bases: TGTGCCAGCAGCTCCACAGGGTTTGGGGCCAACGTCCTGACTTTC. The encoded protein is CASSSTGFGANVLTF. The rearrangement links TRBV6-2 or TRBV6-3 to TRBJ2-6; TRBD1 might be the D (6 bases). Germline CDR1 MNHEY, CDR2 SVGEGT. V was trimmed by 6 bases and J by 3 bases, leaving 12 bases between them. The CDR3 has 15 amino acids.

The chain employs TRBV5-1 and TRBJ1-5, with D perhaps matching TRBD1 (6 bases). Trimming removed 4 bases from V and 13 bases from J, with 18 bases in between. The germline V gene has CDR1 SGHRS and CDR2 YFSETQ. The CDR3 consists of 13 residues. For the CDR3, the DNA is TGCGCCAGCAGCCCCAATACCGGGGGGCAACAGCATTTT. Translation: CASSPNTGGQQHF.

This clone was seen a single time. V gene TRBV12-3 or TRBV12-4 combines with J gene TRBJ1-3; D is unclear. Trimming pared 2 bases from V and 6 bases from J, leaving 5 bases between. The CDR3 is 12 residues long. The DNA of the CDR3 is TGTGCCAGCAGTTTAAGGGTAAACACCATATATTTT. Encoded protein: CASSLRVNTIYF.

This clone is a singleton in its sample. The chain combines TRBV7-2 with TRBJ1-2; TRBD1 aligns across 7 bases. The CDR3 sequence is 16 residues long. The ends lost 1 base at V and 6 bases at J; junction bases unmatched: 11. CDR1 is SGHTA and CDR2 is FQGNSA in the germline V gene. The CDR3 protein is CASSLEAGGSVNGYTF. CDR3 nucleotide sequence: TGTGCCAGCAGCTTAGAGGCAGGGGGTAGTGTGAATGGCTACACCTTC.

The V call is TRBV30, the J call TRBJ1-2; 9 bases align to TRBD1. V trimming: 1 base; J trimming: 3 bases; junction bases outside the gene matches: 3. The germline CDR1 and CDR2 sequences are GTSNPN and SVGIG (reference sequence). The CDR3 runs 14 residues. The CDR3 DNA is TGTGCCTGGAGTGGGGACAGGGCCTACTATGGCTACACCTTC. This sequence encodes CAWSGDRAYYGYTF.

The chain is built from TRBV30 and TRBJ1-5; D unclear. Trimming took off 3 bases at V and 5 bases at J, with 14 bases between the two ends. The CDR3 spans 14 residues. Germline CDR1 GTSNPN, CDR2 SVGIG (reference sequence). DNA for the CDR3: TGTGCCTGGAGCCCGGTCCTGACGGATCAGCCCCAGCATTTT. Its protein is CAWSPVLTDQPQHF.

The rearrangement uses TRBV5-1 and TRBJ1-1; 9 nucleotides align to TRBD1. CDR1 is SGHRS, CDR2 YFSETQ, per germline. There are 15 residues in the CDR3. Germline trimming cut 4 bases from V and 0 bases from J; bases unmatched to any gene: 4. DNA of the CDR3: TGCGCCAGCAGCACCGGGACAGGGTTGAACACTGAAGCTTTCTTT. It encodes CASSTGTGLNTEAFF. Looking up the rest from reference TRBV5-1 and TRBJ1-1 gives the full variable domain: KAGVTQTPRYLIKTRGQQVTLSCSPISGHRSVSWYQQTPGQGLQFLFEYFSETQRNKGNFPGRFSGRQFSNSRSEMNVSTLELGDSALYLCASSTGTGLNTEAFFGQGTRLTVV.

The J gene is TRBJ2-1, the V gene TRBV20-1; D perhaps matches TRBD2 (6 bases). The germline V gene has CDR1 DFQATT and CDR2 SNEGSKA (reference sequence). The CDR3 is 15 amino acids. V shed 3 bases and J shed 2 bases, with 14 bases lying between them. For the CDR3, the DNA is TGCAGTGCTAGTGAGGACGGGGGACCCTACAATGAGCAGTTCTTC. This sequence encodes CSASEDGGPYNEQFF.

V usage is TRBV28 and J usage is TRBJ2-5, with D unclear. V was trimmed by 2 bases and J by 2 bases, leaving 6 bases between them. The CDR3 is 13 residues long. CDR1 is MDHEN and CDR2 is SYDVKM in the germline V gene. In DNA, the CDR3 is TGTGCCAGCAGTTTAAACAGACAAGAGACCCAGTACTTC. This encodes CASSLNRQETQYF.